This TCR beta chain was sequenced during a study of blood T cell repertoires in COVID-19. Some clones are missing from TCRdb's copy, which holds only in-frame ones; the method was immunoSEQ multiplex PCR. This table has 99,000 or so clones, roughly nine tenths appearing once. Material for sequencing was peripheral blood. This TCR was sampled from a human donor in a cohort sampled during active COVID-19.

The CDR3 DNA reads as TGTGCCAGCAGTTTCCTTAGGACAGAGAACACTGAAGCTTTCTTT. This encodes CASSFLRTENTEAFF. The chain uses TRBV27 and TRBJ1-1; maybe TRBD1 (6 bases). Looked up from germline, CDR1 is MNHEY and CDR2 is SMNVEV (reference sequence). Deletions cut 3 bases from V and 1 base from J, with 12 bases between. The CDR3 is 15 amino acids.